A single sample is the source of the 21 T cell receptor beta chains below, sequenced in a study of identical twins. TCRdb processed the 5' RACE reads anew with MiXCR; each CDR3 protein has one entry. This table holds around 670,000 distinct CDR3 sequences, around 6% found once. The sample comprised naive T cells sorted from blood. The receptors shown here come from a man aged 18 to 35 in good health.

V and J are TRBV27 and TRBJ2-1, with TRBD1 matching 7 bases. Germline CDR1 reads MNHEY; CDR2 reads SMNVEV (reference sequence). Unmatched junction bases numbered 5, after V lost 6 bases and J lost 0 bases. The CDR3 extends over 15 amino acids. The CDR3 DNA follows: TGTGCCAGCAGACAGGGACAGAGCTCCTACAATGAGCAGTTCTTC. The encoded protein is CASRQGQSSYNEQFF.

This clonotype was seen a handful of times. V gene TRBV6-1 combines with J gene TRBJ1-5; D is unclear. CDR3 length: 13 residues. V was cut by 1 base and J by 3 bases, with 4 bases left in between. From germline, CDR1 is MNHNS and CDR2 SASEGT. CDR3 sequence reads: CASSEGNNQPQHF. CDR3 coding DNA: TGTGCCAGCAGTGAAGGGAACAATCAGCCCCAGCATTTT.

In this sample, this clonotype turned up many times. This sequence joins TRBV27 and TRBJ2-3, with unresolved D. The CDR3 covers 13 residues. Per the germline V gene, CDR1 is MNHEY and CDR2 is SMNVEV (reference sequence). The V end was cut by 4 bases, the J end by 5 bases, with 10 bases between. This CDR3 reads CASSSGARDTQYF. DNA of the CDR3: TGTGCCAGCAGTTCTGGCGCGAGAGATACGCAGTATTTT.

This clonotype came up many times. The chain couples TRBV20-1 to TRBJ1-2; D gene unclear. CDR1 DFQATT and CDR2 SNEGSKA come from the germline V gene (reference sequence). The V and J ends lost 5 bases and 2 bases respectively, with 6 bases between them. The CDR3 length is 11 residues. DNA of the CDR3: TGCAGTGCTGAGACGAACTATGGCTACACCTTC. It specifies CSAETNYGYTF.

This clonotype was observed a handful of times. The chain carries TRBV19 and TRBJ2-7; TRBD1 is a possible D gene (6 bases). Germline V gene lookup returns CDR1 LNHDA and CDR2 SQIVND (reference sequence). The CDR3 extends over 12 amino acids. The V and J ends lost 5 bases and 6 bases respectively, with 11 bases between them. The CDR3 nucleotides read TGTGCCAGTAGTTTCCCGACAGGCGAGCAGTACTTC. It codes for CASSFPTGEQYF. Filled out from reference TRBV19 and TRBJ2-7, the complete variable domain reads DGGITQSPKYLFRKEGQNVTLSCEQNLNHDAMYWYRQDPGQGLRLIYYSQIVNDFQKGDIAEGYSVSREKKESFPLTVTSAQKNPTAFYLCASSFPTGEQYFGPGTRLTVT.

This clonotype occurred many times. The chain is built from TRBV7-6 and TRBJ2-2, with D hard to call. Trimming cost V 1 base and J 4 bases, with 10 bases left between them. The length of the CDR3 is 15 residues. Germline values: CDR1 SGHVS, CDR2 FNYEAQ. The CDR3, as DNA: TGTGCCAGCAGCTTAGAGGGCCAGTTCACCGGGGAGCTGTTTTTT. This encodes CASSLEGQFTGELFF.

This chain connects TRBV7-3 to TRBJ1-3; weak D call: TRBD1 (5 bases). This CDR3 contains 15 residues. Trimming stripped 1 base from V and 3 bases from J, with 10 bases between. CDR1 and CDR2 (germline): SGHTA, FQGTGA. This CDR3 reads CASSLNGGFGNTIYF. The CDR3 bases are TGTGCCAGCAGCTTAAATGGGGGATTTGGAAACACCATATATTTT.

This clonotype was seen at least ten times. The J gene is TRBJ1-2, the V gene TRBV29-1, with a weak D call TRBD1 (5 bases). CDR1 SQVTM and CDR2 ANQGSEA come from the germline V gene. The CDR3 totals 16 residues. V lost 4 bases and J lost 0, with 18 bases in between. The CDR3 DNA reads TGCAGCGTTGGGGGGTTCTCGGGGTGGACTAACTATGGCTACACCTTC. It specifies CSVGGFSGWTNYGYTF.

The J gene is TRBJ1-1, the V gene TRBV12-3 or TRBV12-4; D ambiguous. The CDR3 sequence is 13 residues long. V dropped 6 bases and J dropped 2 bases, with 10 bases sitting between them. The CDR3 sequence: CASSRRQNTEAFF. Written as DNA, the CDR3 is TGTGCCAGCAGCCGAAGACAAAACACTGAAGCTTTCTTT.

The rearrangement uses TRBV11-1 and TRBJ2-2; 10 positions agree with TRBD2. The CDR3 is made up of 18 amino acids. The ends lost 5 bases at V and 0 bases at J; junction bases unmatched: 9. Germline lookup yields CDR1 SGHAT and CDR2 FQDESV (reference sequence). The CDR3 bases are TGTGCCAGCAGCCGACGGACTAGCGGATCCTCGAACACCGGGGAGCTGTTTTTT. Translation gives CASSRRTSGSSNTGELFF.

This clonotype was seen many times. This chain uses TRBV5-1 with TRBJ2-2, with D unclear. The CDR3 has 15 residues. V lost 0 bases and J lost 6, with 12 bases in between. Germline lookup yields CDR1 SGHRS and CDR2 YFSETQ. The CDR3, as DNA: TGCGCCAGCAGCTTGGACAGCACCTCCGCCGGGGAGCTGTTTTTT. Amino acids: CASSLDSTSAGELFF.

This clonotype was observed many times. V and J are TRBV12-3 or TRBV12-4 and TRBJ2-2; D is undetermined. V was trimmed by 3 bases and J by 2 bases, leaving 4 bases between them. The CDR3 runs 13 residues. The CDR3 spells CASSFSNTGELFF. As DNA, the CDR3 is TGTGCCAGCAGTTTCTCAAACACCGGGGAGCTGTTTTTT.

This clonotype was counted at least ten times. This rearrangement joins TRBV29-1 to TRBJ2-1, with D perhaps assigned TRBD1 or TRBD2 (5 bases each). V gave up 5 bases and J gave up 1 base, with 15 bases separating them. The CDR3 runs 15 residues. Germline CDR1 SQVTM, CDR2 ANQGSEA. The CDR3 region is CSVQPVGVSYNEQFF. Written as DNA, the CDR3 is TGCAGCGTTCAACCAGTGGGGGTGTCCTACAATGAGCAGTTCTTC.

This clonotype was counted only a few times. The CDR3 spells CAARGDTDTQYF. The CDR3 DNA reads as TGTGCCGCCAGGGGGGACACAGATACGCAGTATTTT. The V gene is TRBV7-2, the J gene TRBJ2-3; D is possibly TRBD1 (7 bases). The CDR3 loop spans 12 amino acids. The germline V gene encodes CDR1 SGHTA and CDR2 FQGNSA. V gave up 11 bases and J gave up 2 bases, with 11 bases separating them.

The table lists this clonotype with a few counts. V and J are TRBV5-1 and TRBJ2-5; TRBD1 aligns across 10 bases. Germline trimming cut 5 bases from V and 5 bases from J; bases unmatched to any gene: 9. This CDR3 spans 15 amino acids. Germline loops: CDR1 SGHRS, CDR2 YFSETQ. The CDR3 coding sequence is TGCGCCAGCAGTTCGCCGGGACAGGGGACGGAGACCCAGTACTTC. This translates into CASSSPGQGTETQYF. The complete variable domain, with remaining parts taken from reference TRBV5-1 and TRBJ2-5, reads KAGVTQTPRYLIKTRGQQVTLSCSPISGHRSVSWYQQTPGQGLQFLFEYFSETQRNKGNFPGRFSGRQFSNSRSEMNVSTLELGDSALYLCASSSPGQGTETQYFGPGTRLLVL.

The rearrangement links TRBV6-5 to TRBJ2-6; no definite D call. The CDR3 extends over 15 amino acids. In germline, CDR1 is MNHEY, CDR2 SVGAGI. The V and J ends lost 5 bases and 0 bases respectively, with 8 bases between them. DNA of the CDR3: TGTGCCAGCAGTCCCCGGAGCTCTGGGGCCAACGTCCTGACTTTC. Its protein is CASSPRSSGANVLTF.

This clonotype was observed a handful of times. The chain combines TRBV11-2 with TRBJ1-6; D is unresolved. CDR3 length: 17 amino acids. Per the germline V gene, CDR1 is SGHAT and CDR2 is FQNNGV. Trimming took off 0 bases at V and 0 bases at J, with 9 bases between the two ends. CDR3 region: CASSLEGEYSYNSPLHF. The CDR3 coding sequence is TGTGCCAGCAGCTTAGAGGGCGAATACTCCTATAATTCACCCCTCCACTTT.

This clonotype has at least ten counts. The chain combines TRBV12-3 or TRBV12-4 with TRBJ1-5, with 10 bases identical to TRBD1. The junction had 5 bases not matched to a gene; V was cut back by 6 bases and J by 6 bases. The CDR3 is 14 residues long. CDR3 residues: CASSRTGGVQPQHF. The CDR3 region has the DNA TGTGCCAGCAGCAGGACAGGGGGGGTTCAGCCCCAGCATTTT.

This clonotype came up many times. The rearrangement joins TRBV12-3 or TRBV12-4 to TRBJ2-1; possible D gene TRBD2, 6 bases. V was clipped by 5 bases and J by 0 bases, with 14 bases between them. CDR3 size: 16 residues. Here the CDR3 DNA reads TGTGCCAGCAGTCCTAGACTGGGGGGCTCCTACAATGAGCAGTTCTTC. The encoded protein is CASSPRLGGSYNEQFF.

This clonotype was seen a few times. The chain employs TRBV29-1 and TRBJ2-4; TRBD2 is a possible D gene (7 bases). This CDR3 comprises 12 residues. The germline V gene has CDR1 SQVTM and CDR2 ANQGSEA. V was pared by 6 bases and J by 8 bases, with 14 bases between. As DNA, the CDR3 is TGCAGCGTGGATGGGGGGGCCGACATTCAGTACTTC. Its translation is CSVDGGADIQYF. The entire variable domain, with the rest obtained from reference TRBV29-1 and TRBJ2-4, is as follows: SAVISQKPSRDICQRGTSLTIQCQVDSQVTMMFWYRQQPGQSLTLIATANQGSEATYESGFVIDKFPISRPNLTFSTLTVSNMSPEDSSIYLCSVDGGADIQYFGAGTRLSVL.

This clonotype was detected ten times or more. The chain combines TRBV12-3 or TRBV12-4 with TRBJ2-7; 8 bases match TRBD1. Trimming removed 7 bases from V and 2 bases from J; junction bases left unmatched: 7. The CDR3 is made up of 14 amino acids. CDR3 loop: CASTLGQVTYEQYF. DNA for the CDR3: TGTGCCAGCACCCTGGGACAGGTTACCTACGAGCAGTACTTC.